Below, 30 T cell receptor beta chains from the same sample are listed, as sequenced in a study of long-term antiretroviral therapy in people with HIV. The authors ran the immunoSEQ assay, v3.0, at survey level. Profiled with immunoSEQ multiplex PCR; TCRdb holds only in-frame clones, not every one. The sample has some 15,000 clones; around three quarters are singletons. The specimen comprised unsorted PBMCs, sampled 3.1 years after starting antiretroviral therapy. The receptors derive from a man between 35 and 55 years old with HIV.

V usage is TRBV2 and J usage is TRBJ2-7; unclear D gene. This CDR3 is built from 12 residues. V was clipped by 6 bases and J by 4 bases, with 10 bases between them. Germline V gives CDR1 SNHLY, CDR2 FYNNEI. The CDR3 DNA sequence: TGTGCCAGCAGCCTCCTCTATTACGAGCAGTACTTC. Translating gives CASSLLYYEQYF.

This clone turned up a few times. V and J are TRBV5-6 and TRBJ1-6, with D uncertain. Between the trimmed V and J ends, which lost 4 bases and 16 bases, there was a span of 21 bases. CDR3 length: 14 residues. Germline V gene lookup returns CDR1 SGHDT and CDR2 YYEEEE. The CDR3 loop is CASSLWISAFILHF. The DNA of the CDR3 is TGTGCCAGCAGCCTCTGGATCTCAGCCTTCATACTCCACTTT.

V is TRBV18 and J is TRBJ1-6; the D gene is possibly TRBD1 (6 bases). Trimming shortened V by 3 bases and J by 6 bases, and 12 bases separated the two germline ends. The CDR3 is 15 amino acids. The V gene's germline CDR1 is KGHSH and CDR2 LQKENI. CDR3 protein: CASSPLEGGNSPLHF. DNA of the CDR3: TGTGCCAGCTCACCCCTAGAAGGGGGTAATTCACCCCTCCACTTT.

This chain links TRBV4-1 with TRBJ2-5; D possibly corresponds to TRBD1 (5 bases). The CDR3 has 15 amino acids. Germline-derived CDR1 and CDR2 are MGHRA and YSYEKL. V was shortened by 1 base and J by 4 bases, with 13 bases between the two germline ends. Here the CDR3 DNA reads TGCGCCAGCAGCCAAGTGAGAACAGGACGAGAGACCCAGTACTTC. Amino acids: CASSQVRTGRETQYF.

The chain combines TRBV19 with TRBJ2-7, with D possibly matching TRBD2 (6 bases). The CDR3 is 13 amino acids. Germline lookup yields CDR1 LNHDA and CDR2 SQIVND (reference sequence). Trimming removed 8 bases from V and 2 bases from J, with 13 bases in between. The CDR3 DNA sequence: TGTGCCAGTGAGGGAGGTCCGACCTACGAGCAGTACTTC. Protein product: CASEGGPTYEQYF.

V and J are TRBV28 and TRBJ1-2, with 7 bases identical to TRBD1. Germline CDR1 reads MDHEN; CDR2 reads SYDVKM. The CDR3 extends over 14 amino acids. Losses at the gene ends were 8 bases for V and 3 bases for J; bases not matched to a gene: 9. CDR3 sequence reads: CASLITGTDYGYTF. The CDR3, as DNA: TGTGCCAGCTTAATTACCGGGACAGACTATGGCTACACCTTC.

The V call is TRBV9, the J call TRBJ1-4, with D possibly TRBD1 on 5 matching bases. Per germline, CDR1 SGDLS and CDR2 YYNGEE. The CDR3 length is 13 residues. V lost 0 bases, J lost 12 bases, and 12 bases lay in between. CDR3 nucleotides: TGTGCCAGCAGCGTAGATGGGGCAGGGCAACTGTTTTTT. Protein sequence: CASSVDGAGQLFF.

This clone was observed a few times. J is TRBJ1-5 and V is TRBV21-1. TRBV21-1 is tagged as a pseudogene. This CDR3 contains 8 residues. The CDR3 reads CASSKPPF. Written as DNA, the CDR3 is TGTGCCAGCAGCAAACCGCCTTTT.

This chain uses TRBV2 with TRBJ2-2; perhaps TRBD1 as D (6 bases). Trimming cost V 3 bases and J 6 bases, with 14 bases left between them. CDR1 is SNHLY, CDR2 FYNNEI, per germline. CDR3 length: 15 residues. The CDR3 DNA sequence: TGTGCCAGCAGTGACACAGGGTTCATAGCCGGGGAGCTGTTTTTT. Amino acids: CASSDTGFIAGELFF.

This clone turned up a few times. The genes are TRBV29-1 and TRBJ2-7, with D perhaps TRBD1 (6 bases). The germline gives CDR1 SQVTM, CDR2 ANQGSEA. V lost 6 bases and J 2 bases, leaving 11 bases between the germline ends. The CDR3 runs to 12 residues. CDR3 sequence reads: CSVLRDTYEQYF. CDR3 DNA: TGCAGCGTCCTCCGGGACACCTACGAGCAGTACTTC.

The chain links TRBV6-5 to TRBJ2-3; perhaps TRBD2 as D (6 bases). The V end lost 7 bases, the J end lost 4 bases, and 18 bases lay between the germline ends. Germline CDR1 is MNHEY and CDR2 is SVGAGI. The CDR3 consists of 15 residues. CDR3 coding DNA: TGTGCCAGCACTCCTGAGGGGAGGAGGGCAGATACGCAGTATTTT. Encoded protein: CASTPEGRRADTQYF.

The chain uses TRBV28 and TRBJ2-7; TRBD1 agrees at 9 bases. V trimming: 7 bases; J trimming: 2 bases; junction bases outside the gene matches: 9. This CDR3 has 15 amino acids. CDR1 and CDR2 from the germline V gene are MDHEN and SYDVKM. CDR3 sequence reads: CASTSPGDRAYEQYF. The DNA for the CDR3 is TGTGCCAGCACCTCCCCCGGGGACAGGGCCTACGAGCAGTACTTC.

The chain employs TRBV30 and TRBJ1-2; TRBD1 matches 7 bases. The CDR3 covers 15 residues. Losses at the gene ends were 7 bases for V and 4 bases for J; bases not matched to a gene: 15. Germline V gives CDR1 GTSNPN, CDR2 SVGIG (reference sequence). The CDR3 reads CAYRDSFRGGYGYTF. The CDR3 DNA sequence: TGTGCCTACCGGGACAGCTTCCGGGGAGGCTATGGCTACACCTTC.

This clone is labeled as medium-sized. The J gene is TRBJ2-7, the V gene TRBV7-8; D ambiguous. The germline V gene encodes CDR1 SGHVS and CDR2 FQNEAQ. Between the trimmed V and J ends, which lost 5 bases and 4 bases, there was a span of 9 bases. CDR3 length: 12 residues. The CDR3 DNA reads as TGTGCCAGCAGCCCCCGCTCTTACGAGCAGTACTTC. Its protein is CASSPRSYEQYF.

This clone was observed a single time. The rearrangement joins TRBV27 to TRBJ2-7, with 9 bases lining up with TRBD1. V was pared by 4 bases and J by 5 bases, with 9 bases of the junction left unmatched. The CDR3 totals 15 residues. CDR1 MNHEY and CDR2 SMNVEV come from the germline V gene (reference sequence). CDR3 DNA sequence: TGTGCCAGCAGTTGGGGTGGGACAGGGTTCAACGAGCAGTACTTC. Protein: CASSWGGTGFNEQYF.

The V and J genes are TRBV11-2 and TRBJ1-3, with D uncertain. V dropped 5 bases and J dropped 0 bases, with 8 bases sitting between them. This CDR3 spans 14 amino acids. The germline CDR1 and CDR2 sequences are SGHAT and FQNNGV. The CDR3 loop is CASSPRRSGNTIYF. The DNA for the CDR3 is TGTGCCAGCAGCCCAAGGCGCTCTGGAAACACCATATATTTT.

The rearrangement joins TRBV6-1 to TRBJ1-3, with D maybe TRBD1 (5 bases). The CDR3 extends over 17 amino acids. V lost 0 bases to trimming and J lost 2 bases, with 14 bases between them. Germline V gene sequence: CDR1 MNHNS, CDR2 SASEGT. CDR3 amino acids: CASSEAPGAFPGNTIYF. For the CDR3, the DNA is TGTGCCAGCAGTGAAGCGCCCGGGGCCTTCCCTGGAAACACCATATATTTT.

The chain couples TRBV4-1 to TRBJ1-4; unclear D gene. The V gene's germline CDR1 is MGHRA and CDR2 YSYEKL. The CDR3 has 16 residues. V lost 3 bases to trimming and J lost 0 bases, with 11 bases between them. The CDR3 here is CASSQADLATNEKLFF. CDR3 coding DNA: TGCGCCAGCAGCCAGGCGGATCTAGCAACTAATGAAAAACTGTTTTTT.

This chain links TRBV4-1 with TRBJ2-2; a weak D match, TRBD2 (6 bases). CDR1 is MGHRA, CDR2 YSYEKL, per germline. This CDR3 comprises 15 residues. The V and J ends lost 6 bases and 2 bases respectively, with 13 bases between them. The CDR3 DNA follows: TGCGCCAGCAGAACCGGAGGGTACAACACCGGGGAGCTGTTTTTT. As protein: CASRTGGYNTGELFF.

The chain joins TRBV5-1 to TRBJ2-3; the D gene is possibly TRBD2 (6 bases). CDR1 is SGHRS, CDR2 YFSETQ, per germline. The CDR3 is made up of 13 amino acids. Trimming cost V 0 bases and J 4 bases, with 6 bases left between them. This chain's CDR3 is CASSLAGADTQYF. As DNA, the CDR3 is TGCGCCAGCAGCTTGGCGGGGGCAGATACGCAGTATTTT.

A few counts support this clone. The CDR3 bases are TGTGCCAGGGGTCCGGGACAGGCCCCCACAGATACGCAGTATTTT. This sequence encodes CARGPGQAPTDTQYF. The chain employs TRBV6-7 and TRBJ2-3; 8 nucleotides line up with TRBD1. TRBV6-7 counts as an open reading frame of uncertain function. This CDR3 contains 15 residues. V dropped 9 bases and J dropped 2; count of bases not matched to a gene: 10.

The chain has TRBV2 and TRBJ1-5, with TRBD1 matching 12 bases. CDR3 length equals 17 residues. V shed 3 bases, J shed 1 base, and the junction held 4 bases outside the gene matches. In germline, CDR1 is SNHLY, CDR2 FYNNEI. The CDR3 spells CASSDPGQGASNQPQHF. The CDR3, as DNA: TGTGCCAGCAGTGATCCGGGACAGGGGGCAAGCAATCAGCCCCAGCATTTT.

The CDR3 sequence: CASRGQANTGELFF. CDR3 nucleotide sequence: TGTGCCAGCAGGGGACAGGCGAACACCGGGGAGCTGTTTTTT. The chain couples TRBV21-1 to TRBJ2-2; the D call of TRBD1 is as the table states it, not checked on the DNA. TRBV21-1 is described as a pseudogene. The length of the CDR3 is 14 residues.

The chain employs TRBV19 and TRBJ2-3; D uncertain. The CDR3 loop spans 13 amino acids. From germline, CDR1 is LNHDA and CDR2 SQIVND (reference sequence). Trimming cost V 3 bases and J 4 bases, with 8 bases left between them. This CDR3 is CASSIRVADTQYF. The CDR3 DNA reads as TGTGCCAGTAGTATCCGGGTGGCAGATACGCAGTATTTT.

The chain uses TRBV9 and TRBJ1-1, with D uncertain. Trimming removed 2 bases from V and 1 base from J, with 12 bases in between. The germline CDR1 and CDR2 sequences are SGDLS and YYNGEE. The CDR3 is 15 residues long. The CDR3 here is CASSVEAGANTEAFF. CDR3 sequence (DNA): TGTGCCAGCAGCGTGGAGGCGGGCGCGAACACTGAAGCTTTCTTT.

This sequence joins TRBV6-1 and TRBJ1-2; D is uncertain. In germline, CDR1 is MNHNS, CDR2 SASEGT. The CDR3 is 14 amino acids. The germline V and J ends were trimmed by 5 bases and 8 bases, with 18 bases remaining between them. The CDR3 loop reads CASSWEGPGEGYTF. The CDR3 DNA sequence: TGTGCCAGCAGTTGGGAGGGTCCCGGAGAGGGCTACACCTTC.

The rearrangement uses TRBV5-1 and TRBJ2-5; D is possibly TRBD1 (5 bases). TRBJ2-7 matches the DNA end more closely, so the J call is doubtful. Per germline, CDR1 SGHRS and CDR2 YFSETQ. This CDR3 contains 13 residues. CDR3 in DNA: TGCGCCAGCAGCTTGGAGACAGCCTACGAGCAGTACTTC. Translating it yields CASSLETAYEQYF.

The J gene is TRBJ1-6, the V gene TRBV19; D gene ambiguous. The germline V gene encodes CDR1 LNHDA and CDR2 SQIVND (reference sequence). The CDR3 spans 14 residues. Deletions cut 6 bases from V and 7 bases from J, with 13 bases between. This CDR3 is CASRRGEGNSPLHF. As DNA, the CDR3 is TGTGCCAGTAGACGGGGAGAAGGGAATTCACCCCTCCACTTT.

This clone was detected only once. DNA of the CDR3: TGTGCCTGGAGTTTAGACAGGGGCTATGGCTACACCTTC. Its protein product is CAWSLDRGYGYTF. The chain couples TRBV30 to TRBJ1-2, with 8 bases aligning to TRBD1. This CDR3 is 13 amino acids long. Germline values: CDR1 GTSNPN, CDR2 SVGIG (reference sequence). The V gene end was trimmed by 2 bases and the J gene end by 4 bases; junction bases not matched to a gene: 3.

The rearrangement joins TRBV18 to TRBJ1-4; no firm D call. The CDR3 totals 15 residues. Looked up from germline, CDR1 is KGHSH and CDR2 is LQKENI. With 1 base removed from V and 0 bases from J, the gap between germline ends came to 6 bases. The CDR3 is CASSPQGSTNEKLFF. CDR3 DNA sequence: TGTGCCAGCTCACCACAGGGTTCAACTAATGAAAAACTGTTTTTT.